These 24 T cell receptor beta chains share one sample of origin, sequenced in a study of T cells in Graves' hyperthyroidism and ophthalmopathy. Authors of the study amplified TCR beta CDR3 regions from RNA transcripts. Researchers ran a first-round RT-PCR on the TCR CDR3 using the HTBI primer set. TCRdb processed the multiplex PCR reads anew with MiXCR; each CDR3 protein has one entry. The table has around 440,000 distinct CDR3 sequences, approximately 14% seen once. The sequenced sample was blood. These TCRs come from a woman younger than 35 with Graves' hyperthyroidism.

This clonotype was counted ten times or more. This sequence joins TRBV30 and TRBJ2-5; TRBD2 agrees at 11 bases. With 0 bases clipped from V and 4 bases from J, the junction kept 7 bases outside the gene matches. Germline assignment: CDR1 GTSNPN and CDR2 SVGIG (reference sequence). This CDR3 has 16 residues. The CDR3 protein is CAWSVGASGRSETQYF. CDR3 DNA: TGTGCCTGGAGTGTAGGTGCTAGCGGGAGGTCAGAGACCCAGTACTTC.

This clonotype was seen many times. The chain is built from TRBV2 and TRBJ2-5; no firm D call. The CDR3 length is 14 residues. The germline V gene encodes CDR1 SNHLY and CDR2 FYNNEI. V dropped 0 bases and J dropped 5 bases, with 10 bases sitting between them. The CDR3: CASSEARYWETQYF. CDR3 coding DNA: TGTGCCAGCAGTGAAGCGCGATATTGGGAGACCCAGTACTTC.

This clonotype occurred many times. This chain links TRBV30 with TRBJ2-1, with 13 bases matching TRBD2. The CDR3 totals 15 residues. J lost 7 bases, V lost 3 bases, and 6 bases had no gene match. Germline V gene lookup returns CDR1 GTSNPN and CDR2 SVGIG (reference sequence). CDR3 loop: CAWRRLAGGFNEQFF. CDR3 nucleotide sequence: TGTGCCTGGAGGCGACTAGCGGGAGGATTTAATGAGCAGTTCTTC. Looking up the rest from reference TRBV30 and TRBJ2-1 gives the full variable domain: SQTIHQWPATLVQPVGSPLSLECTVEGTSNPNLYWYRQAAGRGLQLLFYSVGIGQISSEVPQNLSASRPQDRQFILSSKKLLLSDSGFYLCAWRRLAGGFNEQFFGPGTRLTVL.

This clonotype was picked up many times. The chain combines TRBV20-1 with TRBJ2-1; 7 nucleotides align to TRBD2. Germline CDR1 reads DFQATT; CDR2 reads SNEGSKA (reference sequence). CDR3 length: 14 amino acids. Trimming removed 2 bases from V and 3 bases from J; junction bases left unmatched: 4. The CDR3, as DNA: TGCAGTGCTAGAAGGCTAGCGGACTACAATGAGCAGTTCTTC. It yields the protein CSARRLADYNEQFF.

The V and J genes are TRBV20-1 and TRBJ2-2; D is unclear. Germline V lookup: CDR1 DFQATT, CDR2 SNEGSKA (reference sequence). The CDR3 runs 13 residues. Trimming took 7 bases from V and 0 from J, leaving 9 bases between them. For the CDR3, the DNA is TGCAGTGGGGCGGAACCGAACACCGGGGAGCTGTTTTTT. This encodes CSGAEPNTGELFF.

This clonotype was detected many times. This chain joins TRBV5-8 and TRBJ2-5; unclear D gene. Germline CDR1 and CDR2: SGHTS and YDEGEE. The germline V and J ends were trimmed by 3 bases and 3 bases, with 9 bases remaining between them. The CDR3 is 13 residues long. The CDR3 sequence is CASSSWAEETQYF. CDR3 DNA sequence: TGTGCCAGCAGCTCTTGGGCAGAAGAGACCCAGTACTTC. Full variable domain (rest looked up from reference TRBV5-8 and TRBJ2-5): EAGVTQSPTHLIKTRGQQATLRCSPISGHTSVYWYQQALGLGLQFLLWYDEGEERNRGNFPPRFSGRQFPNYSSELNVNALELEDSALYLCASSSWAEETQYFGPGTRLLVL.

The chain employs TRBV7-2 and TRBJ2-3; 12 positions agree with TRBD2. V shed 5 bases and J 5 bases; nucleotides not matched to a gene: 11. Germline CDR1 reads SGHTA; CDR2 reads FQGNSA. This CDR3 is built from 17 residues. Written as DNA, the CDR3 is TGTGCCAGCAGCGGGGGGCTAGCGGGGGGGGGGGGAGATACGCAGTATTTT. It is translated as CASSGGLAGGGGDTQYF.

There are many counts of this clonotype. The chain combines TRBV24-1 with TRBJ2-3; D gene ambiguous. Germline V gives CDR1 KGHDR, CDR2 SFDVKD. Between the trimmed V and J ends, which lost 2 bases and 9 bases, there was a span of 8 bases. The CDR3 length is 12 residues. In DNA form, the CDR3 reads TGTGCCACCAGTGATTGGGTAGACACGCAGTATTTT. Encoded protein: CATSDWVDTQYF.

This clonotype was recorded many times. V usage is TRBV20-1 and J usage is TRBJ1-2; D unresolved. The V gene lost 3 bases and the J gene lost 9 bases, with 17 bases spanning the gap. Germline values: CDR1 DFQATT, CDR2 SNEGSKA (reference sequence). The CDR3 has 13 residues. DNA of the CDR3: TGCAGTGCTAGGGACCCTCTGCGGCCGAGCTACACCTTC. Its translation is CSARDPLRPSYTF.

J is TRBJ1-1 and V is TRBV7-2; 8 nucleotides line up with TRBD1. The CDR3 is 14 amino acids. Looked up from germline, CDR1 is SGHTA and CDR2 is FQGNSA. The V and J ends lost 6 bases and 6 bases, in that order; junction bases with no gene match: 9. This CDR3 is CASRPDRGRAEAFF. The CDR3 DNA follows: TGTGCCAGCAGACCAGACAGGGGTCGGGCTGAAGCTTTCTTT.

This clonotype was observed at least ten times. The chain employs TRBV12-3 or TRBV12-4 and TRBJ1-2; no clear D gene. The CDR3 consists of 14 residues. Trimming shortened V by 5 bases and J by 5 bases, and 15 bases separated the two germline ends. The CDR3 loop reads CASSPGIGVYGYTF. As DNA, the CDR3 is TGTGCCAGCAGTCCCGGGATTGGAGTTTATGGCTACACCTTC.

The sample holds many counts of this clonotype. J is TRBJ2-2 and V is TRBV12-5; D is undetermined. The germline V gene has CDR1 LGHNT and CDR2 FRNRAP. Trimming removed 1 base from V and 1 base from J, with 4 bases in between. The CDR3 totals 14 residues. The CDR3 sequence: CASGLGGNTGELFF. The CDR3 region has the DNA TGTGCTAGTGGTTTGGGTGGGAACACCGGGGAGCTGTTTTTT. Supplemented by reference TRBV12-5 and TRBJ2-2, the full variable domain reads DARVTQTPRHKVTEMGQEVTMRCQPILGHNTVFWYRQTMMQGLELLAYFRNRAPLDDSGMPKDRFSAEMPDATLATLKIQPSEPRDSAVYFCASGLGGNTGELFFGEGSRLTVL.

This clonotype was counted many times. The CDR3 protein is CASSFDPSDTQYF. CDR3 DNA sequence: TGCGCCAGCAGCTTCGACCCGTCTGATACGCAGTATTTT. V usage is TRBV5-1 and J usage is TRBJ2-3, with D unresolved. The CDR3 contains 13 residues. Trimming shortened V by 2 bases and J by 6 bases, and 10 bases separated the two germline ends. The germline V gene has CDR1 SGHRS and CDR2 YFSETQ.

This rearrangement joins TRBV19 to TRBJ2-1; TRBD2 is a possible D gene (7 bases). The V gene lost 6 bases and the J gene lost 7 bases, with 19 bases spanning the gap. The germline gives CDR1 LNHDA, CDR2 SQIVND (reference sequence). The CDR3 is 15 amino acids. CDR3 region: CASSIRGAGWNEQFF. The DNA of the CDR3 is TGTGCCAGTAGCATCCGGGGGGCCGGGTGGAATGAGCAGTTCTTC. The full variable domain, with the rest looked up from reference TRBV19 and TRBJ2-1, is DGGITQSPKYLFRKEGQNVTLSCEQNLNHDAMYWYRQDPGQGLRLIYYSQIVNDFQKGDIAEGYSVSREKKESFPLTVTSAQKNPTAFYLCASSIRGAGWNEQFFGPGTRLTVL.

CDR3 sequence: CSAGNPRGRGYEQYF. The CDR3, as DNA: TGCAGTGCTGGGAACCCACGAGGGAGAGGCTACGAGCAGTACTTC. The chain joins TRBV20-1 to TRBJ2-7, with D possibly being TRBD2 (5 bases). V lost 5 bases and J lost 3, with 20 bases in between. The CDR3 consists of 15 residues. CDR1 is DFQATT, CDR2 SNEGSKA, per germline (reference sequence).

At least ten counts were recorded for this clonotype. This sequence joins TRBV3-1 and TRBJ2-1; 14 positions match TRBD2. Trimming cost V 0 bases and J 12 bases; bases outside gene matches: 4. CDR1 and CDR2 from the germline V gene are LGHDT and YNNKEL (reference sequence). The CDR3 is made up of 15 amino acids. The CDR3 loop reads CASSQEGLAGEVQFF. The CDR3 coding sequence is TGTGCCAGCAGCCAAGAGGGACTAGCGGGGGAGGTGCAGTTCTTC.

This clonotype was counted ten times or more. This rearrangement joins TRBV20-1 to TRBJ1-4; D gene ambiguous. This CDR3 is built from 13 residues. The V gene lost 1 base and the J gene lost 3 bases, with 6 bases spanning the gap. Per germline, CDR1 DFQATT and CDR2 SNEGSKA (reference sequence). The CDR3 reads CSARAGPNEKLFF. The DNA of the CDR3 is TGCAGTGCTAGAGCGGGTCCTAATGAAAAACTGTTTTTT.

Ten or more counts support this clonotype. The genes are TRBV3-1 and TRBJ1-2; unclear D gene. The CDR3 is 15 amino acids. V was cut by 2 bases and J by 8 bases, with 18 bases left in between. Germline V gene lookup returns CDR1 LGHDT and CDR2 YNNKEL (reference sequence). The CDR3 spells CASSQPGEAPGGYTF. The CDR3 nucleotides are TGTGCCAGCAGCCAACCCGGCGAAGCCCCGGGGGGCTACACCTTC.

Ten or more counts support this clonotype. The V and J genes are TRBV6-1 and TRBJ2-7, with D perhaps matching TRBD1 or TRBD2 (6 bases each). CDR3 size: 16 residues. The germline V gene encodes CDR1 MNHNS and CDR2 SASEGT. Deletions cut 2 bases from V and 3 bases from J, with 17 bases between. In nucleotides, the CDR3 is TGTGCCAGCAGTGAAAGGGGGGACAAGACACGCTACGAGCAGTACTTC. It translates to CASSERGDKTRYEQYF.

This clonotype has ten or more counts. The chain couples TRBV7-6 to TRBJ1-2, with 8 bases matching TRBD1. V gave up 1 base and J gave up 5 bases; unmatched junction bases: 9. The CDR3 has 16 amino acids. Germline values: CDR1 SGHVS, CDR2 FNYEAQ. Written as DNA, the CDR3 is TGTGCCAGCAGCTTAGAGGCAGGGGGCGGTAGTTATGGCTACACCTTC. Protein product: CASSLEAGGGSYGYTF.

This clonotype has more than one count but fewer than ten. The chain is built from TRBV27 and TRBJ2-7, with 7 bases fitting TRBD1. Per germline, CDR1 MNHEY and CDR2 SMNVEV (reference sequence). J was trimmed by 7 bases and V by 2 bases; bases with no gene match: 2. The CDR3 loop spans 12 amino acids. The CDR3 is CASSLTTGEQYF. The CDR3 DNA reads TGTGCCAGCAGTTTAACGACAGGGGAGCAGTACTTC.

DNA of the CDR3: TGCGCCAGCAGCCGACGGGGGGCCGAGGTAGAAGAGCAGTTCTTC. It encodes CASSRRGAEVEEQFF. V is TRBV4-1 and J is TRBJ2-1, with D maybe TRBD2 (7 bases). The CDR3 runs 15 residues. Trimming took 4 bases from V and 10 from J, leaving 20 bases between them. The germline V gene encodes CDR1 MGHRA and CDR2 YSYEKL.

This clonotype appeared many times. The genes are TRBV12-3 or TRBV12-4 and TRBJ2-7, with no clear D. Trimming stripped 3 bases from V and 2 bases from J, with 11 bases between. This CDR3 spans 14 amino acids. CDR3 nucleotides: TGTGCCAGCAGTTTCGGTCCCCTGGCCTACGAGCAGTACTTC. Its protein product is CASSFGPLAYEQYF.

This clonotype was recorded at least ten times. The V call is TRBV11-3, the J call TRBJ2-5; the D call may be TRBD1 or TRBD2 (7 bases each). The V gene's germline CDR1 is SGHNT and CDR2 YENEEA. Trimming shortened V by 5 bases and J by 2 bases, and 12 bases separated the two germline ends. The CDR3 sequence is 14 residues long. CDR3 sequence reads: CASSQGGPQETQYF. CDR3 sequence (DNA): TGTGCCAGCAGCCAGGGGGGGCCGCAAGAGACCCAGTACTTC.